These 32 T cell receptor beta chains share one sample of origin, sequenced in a study of chemoradiotherapy in HPV16-positive cancers (dated by TCRdb to 2022 to 2024). Libraries came from the immunoSEQ multiplex PCR assay. In TCRdb, the immuneACCESS table is reduced to in-frame sequences with V and J assigned. These tables do not hold every clone; where another copy was compared, an unresolved V gene accounts for under half, and the others remain unexplained. This sample holds 30,000 to 45,000 clones; 80% were observed only once. The ten largest clones capture approximately 4.2% of the sample. The material was blood, obtained from a patient who underwent chemoradiotherapy. Receptors were obtained from a human donor with HPV-associated anogenital cancer.

V is TRBV18 and J is TRBJ1-4; 9 bases fit TRBD1. With 4 bases clipped from V and 7 bases from J, the junction kept 4 bases outside the gene matches. The CDR3 is made up of 14 amino acids. Germline assignment: CDR1 KGHSH and CDR2 LQKENI. CDR3 residues: CASSQGTGREKLFF. In DNA, the CDR3 is TGTGCCAGCTCACAGGGGACAGGGCGTGAAAAACTGTTTTTT.

CDR3 coding DNA: TGCGCCAGCAGCTTGGACAGGGGCACTGAAGCTTTCTTT. Translated: CASSLDRGTEAFF. The chain joins TRBV5-1 to TRBJ1-1; 7 nucleotides match TRBD1. Germline V gives CDR1 SGHRS, CDR2 YFSETQ. The CDR3 is 13 residues long. V trimming: 0 bases; J trimming: 4 bases; junction bases outside the gene matches: 0.

This chain uses TRBV7-2 with TRBJ1-1, with D perhaps matching TRBD1 (6 bases). The germline gives CDR1 SGHTA, CDR2 FQGNSA. Between the trimmed V and J ends, which lost 5 bases and 2 bases, there was a span of 15 bases. There are 15 residues in the CDR3. The CDR3 DNA reads TGTGCCAGCAGCCCCCAGGGGAGGGCCAACACTGAAGCTTTCTTT. It specifies CASSPQGRANTEAFF.

The genes are TRBV19 and TRBJ1-2; tentatively, D is TRBD1 (6 bases). The CDR3 is 14 amino acids. V lost 7 bases and J lost 3, with 15 bases in between. Germline V gene data show CDR1 as LNHDA and CDR2 as SQIVND (reference sequence). The CDR3 nucleotides read TGTGCCAGTACGCCAGGACAGTCCTACTATGGCTACACCTTC. Residues: CASTPGQSYYGYTF. The full variable domain, its missing parts supplied by reference TRBV19 and TRBJ1-2, is DGGITQSPKYLFRKEGQNVTLSCEQNLNHDAMYWYRQDPGQGLRLIYYSQIVNDFQKGDIAEGYSVSREKKESFPLTVTSAQKNPTAFYLCASTPGQSYYGYTFGSGTRLTVV.

The J gene is TRBJ2-7, the V gene TRBV6-5; the D gene is possibly TRBD1 (6 bases). Germline assignment: CDR1 MNHEY and CDR2 SVGAGI. V dropped 5 bases and J dropped 1 base, with 12 bases sitting between them. The CDR3 runs 14 residues. CDR3 bases: TGTGCCAGCAGTGTTTTCAGGGGATCCTACGAGCAGTACTTC. Protein product: CASSVFRGSYEQYF.

This chain uses TRBV5-1 with TRBJ2-2, with a tentative D call TRBD1 (6 bases). Germline-derived CDR1 and CDR2 are SGHRS and YFSETQ. CDR3 length: 15 amino acids. V was pared by 0 bases and J by 6 bases, with 12 bases between. The CDR3 loop is CASSLASGESGELFF. Here the CDR3 DNA reads TGCGCCAGCAGCTTGGCGTCAGGGGAGTCCGGGGAGCTGTTTTTT.

The chain carries TRBV2 and TRBJ1-1; 8 bases are a match to TRBD1. Germline CDR1 is SNHLY and CDR2 is FYNNEI. CDR3 length: 15 amino acids. The trim removed 5 bases at V and 5 bases at J, leaving 10 bases unmatched. The CDR3 region has the DNA TGTGCCAGCAGTAAAGAGGACAGGGTTTGGACTGAAGCTTTCTTT. Protein sequence: CASSKEDRVWTEAFF.

The gene calls are TRBV5-1 and TRBJ2-7; TRBD2 aligns across 8 bases. Germline loops: CDR1 SGHRS, CDR2 YFSETQ. Trimming removed 3 bases from V and 0 bases from J; junction bases left unmatched: 5. The CDR3 contains 15 residues. The CDR3 here is CASSSGGGSSYEQYF. CDR3 coding DNA: TGCGCCAGCAGCTCCGGGGGGGGGAGCTCCTACGAGCAGTACTTC.

This clone was counted once. The chain employs TRBV19 and TRBJ1-2; D is undetermined. The CDR3 loop spans 11 amino acids. Looked up from germline, CDR1 is LNHDA and CDR2 is SQIVND (reference sequence). V lost 5 bases and J lost 7, with 8 bases in between. CDR3 DNA sequence: TGTGCCAGTAGTTTAGCGGGTGGCTACACCTTC. Translated, it gives CASSLAGGYTF.

The chain's CDR3 is CASSIGDGPGNEQFF. In DNA, the CDR3 is TGTGCCAGTAGTATAGGGGACGGGCCGGGGAATGAGCAGTTCTTC. This rearrangement joins TRBV19 to TRBJ2-1; D tentatively reads TRBD1 or TRBD2 (5 bases each). The germline V gene encodes CDR1 LNHDA and CDR2 SQIVND (reference sequence). This CDR3 comprises 15 residues. Between the trimmed V and J ends, which lost 1 base and 7 bases, there was a span of 14 bases.

The gene calls are TRBV9 and TRBJ1-6, with D tentatively TRBD1 (6 bases). This CDR3 spans 17 amino acids. Trimming took 3 bases from V and 0 from J, leaving 13 bases between them. Germline CDR1 and CDR2: SGDLS and YYNGEE. CDR3 sequence: CASSEGEGGSYNSPLHF. CDR3 sequence (DNA): TGTGCCAGCAGCGAGGGGGAGGGGGGCTCCTATAATTCACCCCTCCACTTT.

This rearrangement joins TRBV13 to TRBJ1-1, with 8 bases identical to TRBD1. V shed 5 bases, J shed 1 base, and the junction held 3 bases outside the gene matches. This CDR3 has 14 amino acids. CDR1 is PRHDT, CDR2 FYEKMQ, per germline (reference sequence). The CDR3 bases are TGTGCCAGCAGCAAAGACAGGGGGAACACTGAAGCTTTCTTT. It codes for CASSKDRGNTEAFF.

CDR3 DNA sequence: TGCGCCAGCAGCCCTGGGGCTTTCTCCTACGAGCAGTACTTC. It is translated as CASSPGAFSYEQYF. V and J are TRBV4-1 and TRBJ2-7; D perhaps matches TRBD1 (5 bases). The CDR3 runs to 14 residues. The V and J ends lost 4 bases and 0 bases respectively, with 10 bases between them. Germline V gives CDR1 MGHRA, CDR2 YSYEKL.

The chain employs TRBV6-5 and TRBJ1-1, with 8 bases aligning to TRBD1. The germline V gene has CDR1 MNHEY and CDR2 SVGAGI. Trimming cost V 7 bases and J 4 bases; bases outside gene matches: 11. CDR3 size: 15 residues. CDR3 sequence (DNA): TGTGCCAGCACCGACGGCAGGGGGCGCGTCACTGAAGCTTTCTTT. The encoded protein is CASTDGRGRVTEAFF.

This chain links TRBV5-4 with TRBJ2-7; no clear D gene. Germline V gene data show CDR1 as SGHNT and CDR2 as YYREEE (reference sequence). The CDR3 has 11 residues. Trimming left V 3 bases short and J 6 bases short, with 7 bases between. The CDR3 here is CASSSTLEQYF. The CDR3 nucleotides are TGTGCCAGCAGCTCAACCCTCGAGCAGTACTTC.

The V and J genes are TRBV4-2 and TRBJ2-5; 7 positions agree with TRBD1. The CDR3 length is 15 residues. Germline V lookup: CDR1 LGHNA, CDR2 YNFKEQ. V gave up 0 bases and J gave up 4 bases; unmatched junction bases: 5. The CDR3 DNA reads as TGTGCCAGCAGCCAAGAAAACAGGGGCGCAGAGACCCAGTACTTC. It is translated as CASSQENRGAETQYF.

The chain has TRBV7-3 and TRBJ2-3, with D perhaps TRBD1 (6 bases). The V gene lost 3 bases and the J gene lost 8 bases, with 15 bases spanning the gap. The CDR3 contains 14 residues. CDR1 SGHTA and CDR2 FQGTGA come from the germline V gene. In nucleotides, the CDR3 is TGTGCCAGCAGCTTCGGCGATAAAGGGGGTACGCAGTATTTT. Translating gives CASSFGDKGGTQYF. The full variable domain, rest sourced from reference TRBV7-3 and TRBJ2-3, is GAGVSQTPSNKVTEKGKYVELRCDPISGHTALYWYRQSLGQGPEFLIYFQGTGAADDSGLPNDRFFAVRPEGSVSTLKIQRTERGDSAVYLCASSFGDKGGTQYFGPGTRLTVL.

This clone was seen a few times. The chain combines TRBV6-1 with TRBJ1-2, with D uncertain. This CDR3 has 12 amino acids. V lost 7 bases to trimming and J lost 7 bases, with 13 bases between them. Germline values: CDR1 MNHNS, CDR2 SASEGT. CDR3 in amino acids: CASIHDAGGYTF. CDR3 DNA: TGTGCCAGCATCCACGATGCAGGTGGCTACACCTTC.

The DNA for the CDR3 is TGTGCCAGCAGCTTAGCACAGGTATACGAGCAGTACTTC. Residues: CASSLAQVYEQYF. This sequence joins TRBV7-2 and TRBJ2-7, with D perhaps TRBD1 (5 bases). From germline, CDR1 is SGHTA and CDR2 FQGNSA. The CDR3 covers 13 residues. Trimming cost V 0 bases and J 4 bases, with 7 bases left between them.

This chain uses TRBV11-1 with TRBJ2-7; 9 bases are a match to TRBD1. Trimming removed 5 bases from V and 6 bases from J; junction bases left unmatched: 14. Germline V gives CDR1 SGHAT, CDR2 FQDESV (reference sequence). The CDR3 has 16 amino acids. The CDR3 spells CASSRTPTTGGGEQYF. CDR3 in DNA: TGTGCCAGCAGCCGAACCCCCACGACAGGGGGTGGCGAGCAGTACTTC.

This clone was seen more than once but under ten times. This sequence joins TRBV6-6 and TRBJ2-3; 8 nucleotides match TRBD1. Germline V gene lookup returns CDR1 MNHNY and CDR2 SVGAGI (reference sequence). The CDR3 is 16 amino acids. V shed 0 bases and J 5 bases; nucleotides not matched to a gene: 7. Here the CDR3 reads CASSYSSGGVGDTQYF. CDR3 bases: TGTGCCAGCAGTTACTCGTCAGGGGGCGTCGGAGATACGCAGTATTTT.

There are a few counts of this clone. Here the CDR3 DNA reads TGTGCCAGCAGCTTGGAACAGGGCTTGAACACTGAAGCTTTCTTT. Translated, it gives CASSLEQGLNTEAFF. The V gene is TRBV5-4, the J gene TRBJ1-1; perhaps TRBD1 as D (6 bases). V shed 0 bases and J shed 0 bases, with 9 bases lying between them. From germline, CDR1 is SGHNT and CDR2 YYREEE (reference sequence). This CDR3 has 15 amino acids.

The chain joins TRBV4-3 to TRBJ2-3, with no clear D. CDR3 size: 13 residues. The V gene's germline CDR1 is LGHNA and CDR2 YSLEER. V was clipped by 0 bases and J by 1 base, with 2 bases between them. In nucleotides, the CDR3 is TGCGCCAGCAGCCAAGATGGCACAGATACGCAGTATTTT. Its protein product is CASSQDGTDTQYF.

This clone was observed a few times. An end of the junction does not agree with germline; a read error may underlie this. V gene TRBV10-3 combines with J gene TRBJ1-1; D possibly corresponds to TRBD1 (6 bases). This CDR3 has 14 residues. Germline CDR1 ENHRY, CDR2 SYGVKD. The CDR3 DNA sequence: TGTGCCGTCAGGAAGGCAGGGGCAGATGCTGAAGCTTTCTTT. Translating it yields CAVRKAGADAEAFF.

This chain links TRBV7-9 with TRBJ1-3, with 7 bases lining up with TRBD1. Losses at the gene ends were 2 bases for V and 2 bases for J; bases not matched to a gene: 0. CDR3 length: 14 amino acids. Per the germline V gene, CDR1 is SEHNR and CDR2 is FQNEAQ (reference sequence). The CDR3 sequence: CASSLQGAGNTIYF. Here the CDR3 DNA reads TGTGCCAGCAGCTTACAGGGGGCTGGAAACACCATATATTTT.

This clone occurred a few times. CDR3 in DNA: TGTGCCTGGAGTACCCAAGGGGGGGGTGGCTACACCTTC. This translates into CAWSTQGGGGYTF. The V and J genes are TRBV30 and TRBJ1-2; D may be TRBD1 (6 bases). CDR1 is GTSNPN and CDR2 is SVGIG in the germline V gene (reference sequence). The V gene lost 2 bases and the J gene lost 7 bases, with 14 bases spanning the gap. The CDR3 is 13 amino acids.

The chain has TRBV4-3 and TRBJ2-1; no clear D gene. The germline V and J ends were trimmed by 0 bases and 4 bases, with 10 bases remaining between them. CDR1 is LGHNA and CDR2 is YSLEER in the germline V gene. This CDR3 comprises 15 residues. CDR3 DNA sequence: TGCGCCAGCAGCCAAGATCACGCGGCGTACAATGAGCAGTTCTTC. Its protein is CASSQDHAAYNEQFF.

This clone was recorded once. The DNA of the CDR3 is TGTGCCAGCAGCTTAGTTTTGGGACAGGGGGGGACGCCCCTCCACTTT. This sequence encodes CASSLVLGQGGTPLHF. This sequence joins TRBV11-2 and TRBJ1-6; the match to TRBD1 covers 11 bases. The CDR3 is 16 amino acids. Germline V gene lookup returns CDR1 SGHAT and CDR2 FQNNGV. Unmatched junction bases numbered 9, after V lost 1 base and J lost 13 bases.

The chain joins TRBV11-2 to TRBJ2-1; 7 nucleotides agree with TRBD1. The CDR3 spans 15 residues. The ends lost 1 base at V and 4 bases at J; junction bases unmatched: 4. Germline CDR1 and CDR2: SGHAT and FQNNGV. The CDR3 here is CASSLGTGFYNEQFF. CDR3 coding DNA: TGTGCCAGCAGCTTAGGGACAGGATTTTACAATGAGCAGTTCTTC.

The V call is TRBV11-1, the J call TRBJ1-4, with D tentatively TRBD1 (5 bases). The CDR3 length is 14 residues. Germline loops: CDR1 SGHAT, CDR2 FQDESV (reference sequence). The V and J ends lost 5 bases and 6 bases respectively, with 13 bases between them. The CDR3 coding sequence is TGTGCCAGCAGCCTTCGTCAGACAGATGAAAAACTGTTTTTT. It yields the protein CASSLRQTDEKLFF.

V usage is TRBV18 and J usage is TRBJ2-7; perhaps D is TRBD1 or TRBD2 (6 bases each). Trimming pared 8 bases from V and 2 bases from J, leaving 16 bases between. This CDR3 is built from 14 residues. Germline V gene sequence: CDR1 KGHSH, CDR2 LQKENI. In nucleotides, the CDR3 is TGTGCCAGCACTGCGGGACAAACTCCCTACGAGCAGTACTTC. It is translated as CASTAGQTPYEQYF.

This clone appeared once. V usage is TRBV6-5 and J usage is TRBJ2-7, with D possibly TRBD1 on 5 matching bases. V lost 5 bases and J lost 2, with 10 bases in between. Germline values: CDR1 MNHEY, CDR2 SVGAGI. The CDR3 contains 13 residues. CDR3 in amino acids: CASSQQVAYEQYF. CDR3 sequence (DNA): TGTGCCAGCAGTCAACAGGTGGCCTACGAGCAGTACTTC.